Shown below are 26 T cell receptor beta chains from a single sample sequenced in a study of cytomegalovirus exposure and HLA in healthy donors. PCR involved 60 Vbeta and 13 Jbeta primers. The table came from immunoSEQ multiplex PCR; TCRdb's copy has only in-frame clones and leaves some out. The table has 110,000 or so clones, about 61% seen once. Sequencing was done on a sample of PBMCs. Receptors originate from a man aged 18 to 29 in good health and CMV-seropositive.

CDR3 amino acids: CASSLGVSGSNEQFF. The CDR3, as DNA: TGTGCCAGCAGCTTGGGAGTTAGCGGCTCCAATGAGCAGTTCTTC. The genes are TRBV5-4 and TRBJ2-1; TRBD2 is a possible D gene (6 bases). V was trimmed by 0 bases and J by 6 bases, leaving 13 bases between them. This CDR3 is 15 amino acids long. The germline gives CDR1 SGHNT, CDR2 YYREEE (reference sequence). Complete variable domain (other parts from reference TRBV5-4 and TRBJ2-1): ETGVTQSPTHLIKTRGQQVTLRCSSQSGHNTVSWYQQALGQGPQFIFQYYREEENGRGNFPPRFSGLQFPNYSSELNVNALELDDSALYLCASSLGVSGSNEQFFGPGTRLTVL.

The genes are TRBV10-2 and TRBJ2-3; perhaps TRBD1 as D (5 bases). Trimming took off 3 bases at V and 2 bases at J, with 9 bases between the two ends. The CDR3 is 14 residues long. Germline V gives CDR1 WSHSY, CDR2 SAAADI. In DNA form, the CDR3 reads TGCGCCAGCAGTGATAATGGGGCCACAGATACGCAGTATTTT. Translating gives CASSDNGATDTQYF.

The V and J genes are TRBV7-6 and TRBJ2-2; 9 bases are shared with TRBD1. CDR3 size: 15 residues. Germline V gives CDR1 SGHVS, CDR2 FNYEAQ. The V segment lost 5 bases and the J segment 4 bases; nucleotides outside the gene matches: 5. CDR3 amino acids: CASSLGTGRTGELFF. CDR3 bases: TGTGCCAGCAGCCTTGGGACAGGGCGCACCGGGGAGCTGTTTTTT.

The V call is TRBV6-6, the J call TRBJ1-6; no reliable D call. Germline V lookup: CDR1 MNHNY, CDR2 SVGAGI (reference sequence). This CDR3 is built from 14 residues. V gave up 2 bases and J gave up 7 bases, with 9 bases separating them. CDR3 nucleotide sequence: TGTGCCAGCAGTTACAGGGAGGAAAATTCACCCCTCCACTTT. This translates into CASSYREENSPLHF.

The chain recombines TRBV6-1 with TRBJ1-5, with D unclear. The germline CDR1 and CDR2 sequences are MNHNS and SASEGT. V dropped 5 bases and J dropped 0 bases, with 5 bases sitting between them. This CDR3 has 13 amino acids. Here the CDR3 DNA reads TGTGCCAGCAGTCTCCGTAGCAATCAGCCCCAGCATTTT. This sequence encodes CASSLRSNQPQHF.

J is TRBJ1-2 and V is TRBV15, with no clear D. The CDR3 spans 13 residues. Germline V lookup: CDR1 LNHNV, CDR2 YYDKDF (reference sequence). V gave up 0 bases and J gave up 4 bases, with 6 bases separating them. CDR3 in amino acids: CATSRDGAYGYTF. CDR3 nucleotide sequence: TGTGCCACCAGCAGAGATGGAGCCTATGGCTACACCTTC. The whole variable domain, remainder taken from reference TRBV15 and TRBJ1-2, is DAMVIQNPRYQVTQFGKPVTLSCSQTLNHNVMYWYQQKSSQAPKLLFHYYDKDFNNEADTPDNFQSRRPNTSFCFLDIRSPGLGDTAMYLCATSRDGAYGYTFGSGTRLTVV.

CDR3 amino acids: CASSSGRGRIQPQHF. The CDR3 region has the DNA TGTGCCAGCAGTTCGGGAAGGGGGCGCATCCAGCCCCAGCATTTT. The gene calls are TRBV6-5 and TRBJ1-5; 7 bases map to TRBD1. J gave up 7 bases and V 4 bases, and 10 bases lay outside the gene matches. Germline CDR1 is MNHEY and CDR2 is SVGAGI. The CDR3 contains 15 residues.

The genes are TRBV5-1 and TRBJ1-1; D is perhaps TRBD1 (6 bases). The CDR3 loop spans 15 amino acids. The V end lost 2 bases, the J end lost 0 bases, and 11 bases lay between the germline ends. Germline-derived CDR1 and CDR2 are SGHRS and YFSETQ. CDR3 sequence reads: CASSLQGKMNTEAFF. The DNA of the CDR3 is TGCGCCAGCAGCTTACAGGGTAAAATGAACACTGAAGCTTTCTTT.

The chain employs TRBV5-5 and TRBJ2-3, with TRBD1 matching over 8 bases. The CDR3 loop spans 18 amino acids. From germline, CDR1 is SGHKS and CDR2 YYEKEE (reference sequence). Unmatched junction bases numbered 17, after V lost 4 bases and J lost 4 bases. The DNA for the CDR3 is TGTGCCAGCAGCAATTTGATTACAGGGGGTGGGGAGGCAGATACGCAGTATTTT. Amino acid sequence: CASSNLITGGGEADTQYF.

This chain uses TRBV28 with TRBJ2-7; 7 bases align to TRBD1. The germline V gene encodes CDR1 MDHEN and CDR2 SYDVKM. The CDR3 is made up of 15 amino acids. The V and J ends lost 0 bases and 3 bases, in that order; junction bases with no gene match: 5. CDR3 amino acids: CASSLWTGTSYEQYF. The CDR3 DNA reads TGTGCCAGCAGTTTATGGACAGGGACAAGCTACGAGCAGTACTTC.

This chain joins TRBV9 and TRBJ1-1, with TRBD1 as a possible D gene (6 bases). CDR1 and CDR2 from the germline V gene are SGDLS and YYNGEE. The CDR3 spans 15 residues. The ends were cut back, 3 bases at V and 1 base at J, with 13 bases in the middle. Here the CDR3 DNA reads TGTGCCAGCAGCGCCTACCAAGGGGGGAACACTGAAGCTTTCTTT. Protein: CASSAYQGGNTEAFF.

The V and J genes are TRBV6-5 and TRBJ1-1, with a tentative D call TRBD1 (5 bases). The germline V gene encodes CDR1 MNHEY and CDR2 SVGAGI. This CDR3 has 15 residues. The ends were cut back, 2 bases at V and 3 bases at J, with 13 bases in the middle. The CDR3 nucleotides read TGTGCCAGCAGTTACGGACACCCGGACCACACTGAAGCTTTCTTT. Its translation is CASSYGHPDHTEAFF.

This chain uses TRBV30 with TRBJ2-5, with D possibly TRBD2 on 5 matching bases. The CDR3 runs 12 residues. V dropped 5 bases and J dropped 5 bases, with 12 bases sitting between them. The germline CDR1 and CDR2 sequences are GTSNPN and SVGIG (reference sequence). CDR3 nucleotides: TGTGCCTGGTCTCCTAGCTGGGAGACCCAGTACTTC. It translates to CAWSPSWETQYF. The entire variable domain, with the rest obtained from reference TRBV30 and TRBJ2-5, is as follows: SQTIHQWPATLVQPVGSPLSLECTVEGTSNPNLYWYRQAAGRGLQLLFYSVGIGQISSEVPQNLSASRPQDRQFILSSKKLLLSDSGFYLCAWSPSWETQYFGPGTRLLVL.

The CDR3 region is CASSMTGRVVGEKLFF. DNA of the CDR3: TGTGCCAGCAGCATGACAGGACGAGTGGTGGGTGAAAAACTGTTTTTT. The chain links TRBV11-2 to TRBJ1-4; TRBD1 is a possible D gene (6 bases). Germline V gene data show CDR1 as SGHAT and CDR2 as FQNNGV. With 5 bases removed from V and 7 bases from J, the gap between germline ends came to 20 bases. The length of the CDR3 is 16 residues.

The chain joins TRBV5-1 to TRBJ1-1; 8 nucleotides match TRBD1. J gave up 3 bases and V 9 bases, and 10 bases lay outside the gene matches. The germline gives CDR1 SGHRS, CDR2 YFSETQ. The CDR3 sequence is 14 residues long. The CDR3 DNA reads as TGCGCCACCAAGCAGGGGGCCGTAGACACTGAAGCTTTCTTT. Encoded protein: CATKQGAVDTEAFF.

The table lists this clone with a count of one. CDR3 DNA sequence: TGTGCCAGCAGCCAAGAGGGAGGGACCCAAGAGACCCAGTACTTC. It yields the protein CASSQEGGTQETQYF. This chain uses TRBV4-2 with TRBJ2-5; 7 nucleotides line up with TRBD2. The junction had 2 bases not matched to a gene; V was cut back by 0 bases and J by 1 base. Per the germline V gene, CDR1 is LGHNA and CDR2 is YNFKEQ. This CDR3 has 15 amino acids.

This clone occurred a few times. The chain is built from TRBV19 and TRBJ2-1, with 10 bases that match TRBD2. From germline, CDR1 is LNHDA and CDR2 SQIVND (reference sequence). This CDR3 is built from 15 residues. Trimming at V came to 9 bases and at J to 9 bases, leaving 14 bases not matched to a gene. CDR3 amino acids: CASQVLAGNRGEQFF. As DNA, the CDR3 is TGTGCCAGCCAGGTACTAGCGGGGAACCGGGGTGAGCAGTTCTTC. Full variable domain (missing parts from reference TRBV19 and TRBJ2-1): DGGITQSPKYLFRKEGQNVTLSCEQNLNHDAMYWYRQDPGQGLRLIYYSQIVNDFQKGDIAEGYSVSREKKESFPLTVTSAQKNPTAFYLCASQVLAGNRGEQFFGPGTRLTVL.

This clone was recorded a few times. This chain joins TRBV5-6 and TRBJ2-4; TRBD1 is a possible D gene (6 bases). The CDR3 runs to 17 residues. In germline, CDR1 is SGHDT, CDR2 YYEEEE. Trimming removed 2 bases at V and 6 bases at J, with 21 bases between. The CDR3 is CASSLKQGRRGLNIQYF. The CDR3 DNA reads TGTGCCAGCAGCTTAAAACAGGGTCGGCGAGGGTTAAACATTCAGTACTTC.

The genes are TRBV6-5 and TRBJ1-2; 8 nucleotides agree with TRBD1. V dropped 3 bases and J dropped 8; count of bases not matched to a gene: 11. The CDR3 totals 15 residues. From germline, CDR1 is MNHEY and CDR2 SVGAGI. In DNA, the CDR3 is TGTGCCAGCAGTTATGAACAGGGGGTCTTAGGAGGCTACACCTTC. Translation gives CASSYEQGVLGGYTF.

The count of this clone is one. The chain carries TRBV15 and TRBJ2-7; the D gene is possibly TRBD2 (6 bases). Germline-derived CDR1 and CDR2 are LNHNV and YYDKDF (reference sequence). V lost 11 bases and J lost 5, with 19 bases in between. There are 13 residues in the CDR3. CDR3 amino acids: CAAPELRGDEQYV. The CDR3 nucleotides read TGTGCCGCTCCGGAATTGCGGGGAGACGAGCAGTACGTC.

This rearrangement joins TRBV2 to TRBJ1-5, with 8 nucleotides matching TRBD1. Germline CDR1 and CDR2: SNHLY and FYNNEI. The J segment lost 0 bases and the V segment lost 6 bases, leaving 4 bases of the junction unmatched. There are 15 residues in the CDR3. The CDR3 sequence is CASRGTGDSNQPQHF. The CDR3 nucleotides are TGTGCCAGCAGGGGGACAGGCGATAGCAATCAGCCCCAGCATTTT. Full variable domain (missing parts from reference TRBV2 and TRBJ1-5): EPEVTQTPSHQVTQMGQEVILRCVPISNHLYFYWYRQILGQKVEFLVSFYNNEISEKSEIFDDQFSVERPDGSNFTLKIRSTKLEDSAMYFCASRGTGDSNQPQHFGDGTRLSIL.

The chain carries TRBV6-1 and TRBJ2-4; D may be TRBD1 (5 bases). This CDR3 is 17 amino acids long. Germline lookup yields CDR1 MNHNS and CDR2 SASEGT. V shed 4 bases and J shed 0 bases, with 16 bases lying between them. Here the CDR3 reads CASSAVDSSAAKNIQYF. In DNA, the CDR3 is TGTGCCAGCAGTGCGGTAGACAGTTCGGCAGCCAAAAACATTCAGTACTTC.

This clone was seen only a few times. In DNA, the CDR3 is TGTGCCAGCAGTTACAGGGCGGGAAGCTCCTACGAGCAGTACTTC. Protein: CASSYRAGSSYEQYF. This chain uses TRBV6-6 with TRBJ2-7; perhaps TRBD2 as D (6 bases). The V gene lost 2 bases and the J gene lost 0 bases, with 11 bases spanning the gap. Germline CDR1 MNHNY, CDR2 SVGAGI (reference sequence). This CDR3 is built from 15 residues.

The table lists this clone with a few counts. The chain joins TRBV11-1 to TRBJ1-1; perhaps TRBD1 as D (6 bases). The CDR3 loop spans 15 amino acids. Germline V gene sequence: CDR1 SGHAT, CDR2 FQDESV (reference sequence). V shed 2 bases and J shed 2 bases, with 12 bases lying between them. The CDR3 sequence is CASSLNVGGNTEAFF. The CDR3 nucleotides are TGTGCCAGCAGCTTAAATGTAGGGGGTAACACTGAAGCTTTCTTT.

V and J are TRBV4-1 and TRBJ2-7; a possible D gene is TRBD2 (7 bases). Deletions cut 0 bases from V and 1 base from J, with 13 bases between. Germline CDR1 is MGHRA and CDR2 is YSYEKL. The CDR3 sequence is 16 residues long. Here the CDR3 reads CASSQEWGGHSYEQYF. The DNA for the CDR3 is TGCGCCAGCAGCCAAGAGTGGGGGGGCCATTCCTACGAGCAGTACTTC.

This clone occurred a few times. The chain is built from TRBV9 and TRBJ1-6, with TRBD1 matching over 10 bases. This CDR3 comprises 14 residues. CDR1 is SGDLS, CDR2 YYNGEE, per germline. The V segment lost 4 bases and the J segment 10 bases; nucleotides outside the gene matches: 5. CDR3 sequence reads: CASSRDRGYSPLHF. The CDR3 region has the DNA TGTGCCAGCAGCCGGGACAGGGGATACTCACCCCTCCACTTT.